This entry describes one TCR beta chain. Its antigen remains unknown. Libraries were prepared by immunoSEQ multiplex PCR; TCRdb keeps only in-frame clonotypes and omits some of them. Of over 150,000 clones listed, approximately 89% are singletons. The data derive from a study of T cell responses to AZD1222 COVID-19 vaccine. Germline assignment: CDR1 SGHDN and CDR2 FVKESK. The CDR3 is made up of 12 amino acids. Trimming stripped 4 bases from V and 10 bases from J, with 13 bases between. Recipients boosted at about 4 weeks or about 12 weeks are pooled. Findings and limits, study-wide: Sampling captured repertoires only after the peak T cell response. Reportedly, nearly half of unique spike TCRs recognized epitopes outside B.1.351/B.1.1.7 mutations. Clonal diversity was possibly underestimated; the donors were predominantly white British and more often female.

The sequence was collected from an adult who received the AZD1222 COVID-19 vaccine. The V call is TRBV14, the J call TRBJ1-1; TRBD1 is a possible D gene (5 bases). Sequencing used peripheral blood, obtained 28 days after the second AZD1222 dose. The CDR3 DNA is TGTGCCAGCAGCCGGTCGGGGGTATCAGCTTTCTTT. Protein: CASSRSGVSAFF.